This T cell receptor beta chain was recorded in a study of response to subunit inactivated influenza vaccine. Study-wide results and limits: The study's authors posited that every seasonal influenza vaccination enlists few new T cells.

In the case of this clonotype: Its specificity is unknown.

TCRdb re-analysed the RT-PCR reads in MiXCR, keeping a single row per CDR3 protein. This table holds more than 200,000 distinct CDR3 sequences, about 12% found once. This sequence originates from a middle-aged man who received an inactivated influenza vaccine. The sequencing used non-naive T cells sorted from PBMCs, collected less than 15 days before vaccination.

CDR3 protein: CASTPRGRLAEAFF. The DNA for the CDR3 is TGTGCCAGCACCCCCCGGGGGCGTTTAGCTGAAGCTTTCTTT. The chain links TRBV13 to TRBJ1-1; D is perhaps TRBD1 (6 bases). The CDR3 is 14 residues long. Trimming stripped 7 bases from V and 6 bases from J, with 18 bases between. Germline CDR1 reads PRHDT; CDR2 reads FYEKMQ (reference sequence).